The 8 T cell receptor beta chains given below trace back to one sample, sequenced in a study of T cell responses to AZD1222 COVID-19 vaccine. The assay was immunoSEQ multiplex PCR, and TCRdb's table has in-frame clones only and misses some. Here the sample spans about 120,000 clones, about 87% being singletons. Sequencing was performed on peripheral blood, taken on day 0 of AZD1222 vaccination. Receptors were obtained from an adult in good health.

The J gene is TRBJ1-6, the V gene TRBV10-3; 7 bases match TRBD1. The germline V gene encodes CDR1 ENHRY and CDR2 SYGVKD. There are 17 residues in the CDR3. V shed 0 bases and J 3 bases; nucleotides not matched to a gene: 5. As DNA, the CDR3 is TGTGCCATCAGTGAGTCGGAGGGACAGAGCTATAATTCACCCCTCCACTTT. Protein: CAISESEGQSYNSPLHF.

The rearrangement uses TRBV27 and TRBJ2-2; 9 nucleotides align to TRBD2. V dropped 5 bases and J dropped 5; count of bases not matched to a gene: 9. CDR3 length: 16 amino acids. Germline values: CDR1 MNHEY, CDR2 SMNVEV (reference sequence). CDR3 nucleotides: TGTGCCAGCAGTATCATAGCGGGAGTGGGTACCGGGGAGCTGTTTTTT. Protein product: CASSIIAGVGTGELFF.

The gene calls are TRBV10-1 and TRBJ1-5; no clear D. Germline assignment: CDR1 WNHNN and CDR2 SYGVQD (reference sequence). Trimming removed 3 bases from V and 3 bases from J, with 12 bases in between. The CDR3 has 15 amino acids. The CDR3 protein is CASSDGTESNQPQHF. The CDR3 DNA follows: TGCGCCAGCAGTGATGGAACGGAATCCAATCAGCCCCAGCATTTT.

The chain couples TRBV7-3 to TRBJ2-3; D possibly corresponds to TRBD1 (5 bases). The germline V gene has CDR1 SGHTA and CDR2 FQGTGA. This CDR3 comprises 14 residues. V lost 5 bases and J lost 6, with 15 bases in between. The CDR3 is CASSPRQRPDTQYF. CDR3 in DNA: TGTGCCAGCAGCCCGCGACAGAGACCGGATACGCAGTATTTT.

The V gene is TRBV6-5, the J gene TRBJ1-2; the D is unclear. CDR1 and CDR2 (germline): MNHEY, SVGAGI. CDR3 length: 14 residues. V was cut by 2 bases and J by 3 bases, with 10 bases left in between. DNA for the CDR3: TGTGCCAGCAGTTACACGACCTCTGACTATGGCTACACCTTC. Translating gives CASSYTTSDYGYTF.

This clone has only a few counts. The chain couples TRBV5-4 to TRBJ2-7; 8 nucleotides agree with TRBD1. This CDR3 contains 13 residues. Germline V gene lookup returns CDR1 SGHNT and CDR2 YYREEE (reference sequence). V lost 4 bases, J lost 6 bases, and 6 bases stayed unmatched. The CDR3 region has the DNA TGTGCCAGCAGCCGGACAGGGATCGGCGAGCAGTACTTC. This translates into CASSRTGIGEQYF.

This clone was recorded only once. This chain links TRBV27 with TRBJ1-1; 7 bases are shared with TRBD1. Unmatched junction bases numbered 6, after V lost 5 bases and J lost 6 bases. CDR1 MNHEY and CDR2 SMNVEV come from the germline V gene (reference sequence). The CDR3 has 13 residues. CDR3 amino acids: CASSPRTGPEAFF. CDR3 coding DNA: TGTGCCAGCAGTCCCCGGACAGGCCCTGAAGCTTTCTTT.

The gene calls are TRBV9 and TRBJ1-4; perhaps TRBD1 as D (6 bases). The ends were cut back, 0 bases at V and 12 bases at J, with 15 bases in the middle. Germline V CDR1 and CDR2: SGDLS, YYNGEE. The CDR3 is 14 amino acids. For the CDR3, the DNA is TGTGCCAGCAGCGTAGCTCTGGGGGGCCCGGAACTGTTTTTT. Amino acid sequence: CASSVALGGPELFF.